This T cell receptor (beta chain) originates from a study of OX40 agonist ivuxolimab in advanced cancers. Remarks on this clone: Its antigen remains unidentified.

The germline V gene encodes CDR1 MNHEY and CDR2 SMNVEV (reference sequence). The ends were cut back, 0 bases at V and 5 bases at J, with 11 bases in the middle. The CDR3 sequence is 14 residues long. Profiling relied on immunoSEQ multiplex PCR, and the TCRdb table lists in-frame clones only, not all of them. The sample holds approximately 12,000 clones, about 81% seen once. Overall study results and limits: Expanded peripheral T-cell antigen specificity went undetermined. Mean expanded clone counts were higher in CD8+ than CD4+ T cells.

The receptor's source is an adult with an advanced solid tumor such as melanoma, head and neck, liver or kidney cancer. The specimen was CD4+ or CD8+ T cells sorted from blood, collected in a trial of the OX40 agonist ivuxolimab. V gene TRBV27 combines with J gene TRBJ2-7; a weak D match, TRBD2 (6 bases). CDR3 sequence: CASSLSGRKDEQYF. In DNA, the CDR3 is TGTGCCAGCAGTTTATCAGGGAGGAAGGACGAGCAGTACTTC.